Listed here are 21 T cell receptor beta chains from one sample, sequenced in a study of tumor-infiltrating lymphocytes in primary liver carcinoma. RNA and DNA were co-extracted from 20-30 mg of unsorted bulk tissue. Reverse transcription of roughly 0.45 ug total RNA with a constant-region primer produced TCR beta cDNA. Modified slightly, ARM-PCR produced TCR beta libraries over three nested multiplex PCR rounds. TRBV1-TRBV30 forward primers paired with a C-beta reverse primer were used in the first two PCR rounds, which ran roughly 11 cycles each. TCRdb redid the calling of the multiplex PCR reads with MiXCR, one entry per CDR3 protein. The data show 100,000 or so distinct CDR3 sequences, with roughly 80% seen just once and approximately 20% held by the top ten. Sequenced material: liver tumor tissue from sampling region 3. Specified subset: tumor region T3, left-lateral pole. The receptors were gathered from a man between 40 and 49 years old with primary liver carcinoma and hepatitis B virus infection.

As for this clonotype: A read error may account for a junction end that differs from germline. V gene TRBV7-8 combines with J gene TRBJ1-6; 7 positions match TRBD1. The CDR3 has 14 residues. Germline V gives CDR1 SGHVS, CDR2 FQNEAQ. The CDR3 protein is CASIPQGDNSALHF. The CDR3 coding sequence is TGTGCCAGCATCCCGCAGGGGGACAATTCAGCCCTCCACTTT.

Details on this clonotype: This sequence may be a read error, since a much larger clone differs from it by one base. This chain joins TRBV5-1 and TRBJ2-6, with TRBD1 matching over 7 bases. Germline CDR1 reads SGHRS; CDR2 reads YFSETQ. Germline trimming cut 4 bases from V and 0 bases from J; bases unmatched to any gene: 7. The CDR3 is 17 residues long. CDR3 in DNA: TGCGCCAGCAGCATGACAGGGAGAGCCTCTGGGGCCAACGTCCTGACTTTC. As protein: CASSMTGRASGANVLTF.

This clonotype was seen a few times. The junction does not match germline at one end; this may be a read error. The V gene is TRBV5-5, the J gene TRBJ1-5; no definite D call. Near its end, the DNA agrees better with TRBJ2-3, so the J call may be wrong. Germline-derived CDR1 and CDR2 are SGHKS and YYEKEE (reference sequence). The CDR3 runs 15 residues. The CDR3 coding sequence is TGTGCCAGTAGCTTGGCCGTGGATAGCAATCAGCCCCAGTATTTT. It codes for CASSLAVDSNQPQYF.

On this clonotype: An end of the junction differs from the germline gene, which may be a read error. The gene calls are TRBV4-3 and TRBJ1-6; TRBD1 might be the D (6 bases). From germline, CDR1 is LGHNA and CDR2 YSLEER. CDR3 length equals 16 residues. The CDR3, as DNA: TGCGTCAGCAGTTCCTGGGACAAGGGAAGGAATTCACCCCTCCACTTT. This codes for CVSSSWDKGRNSPLHF.

This clonotype has just a few counts. With a much larger clone just one base away, this may be a read error. The V call is TRBV28, the J call TRBJ1-3, with a weak D call TRBD1 (5 bases). The CDR3 is made up of 15 amino acids. Per the germline V gene, CDR1 is MDHEN and CDR2 is SYDVKM. V dropped 11 bases and J dropped 3 bases, with 20 bases sitting between them. Here the CDR3 reads CAGKFKGLGGNTIYF. The CDR3 bases are TGTGCCGGCAAATTTAAGGGGCTGGGTGGAAACACCATATATTTT. The whole variable domain, filled in from reference TRBV28 and TRBJ1-3, reads DVKVTQSSRYLVKRTGEKVFLECVQDMDHENMFWYRQDPGLGLRLIYFSYDVKMKEKGDIPEGYSVSREKKERFSLILESASTNQTSMYLCAGKFKGLGGNTIYFGEGSWLTVV.

About this clonotype itself: Relative to the germline gene, one junction end is altered; a read error may explain this. The chain recombines TRBV5-1 with TRBJ2-1; tentatively, D is TRBD1 or TRBD2 (5 bases each). Germline V gene sequence: CDR1 SGHRS, CDR2 YFSETQ. The CDR3 runs 16 residues. The CDR3 region is CVSISDGAISYSEQFF. CDR3 nucleotide sequence: TGTGTCAGCATTTCAGACGGGGCAATCTCCTACAGTGAGCAGTTCTTC.

Comment on this clonotype: Its ends do not fully match the called genes, so a read error is possible. This chain uses TRBV6-1 with TRBJ1-1, with D uncertain. This CDR3 region has 13 residues. Germline assignment: CDR1 MNHNS and CDR2 SASEGT. The CDR3 DNA is TGTGCCAGCAATGATGGTAGGAACACTGGAGCTTTCTTT. Protein sequence: CASNDGRNTGAFF.

Notes on this clonotype: The germline gene is not matched at one end of the junction; a read error may be the cause. J is TRBJ2-3 and V is TRBV6-1; 11 positions match TRBD2. The CDR3 consists of 16 residues. Germline V gene data show CDR1 as MNHNS and CDR2 as SASEGT. In DNA form, the CDR3 reads TGTGCCAACACTGAAATAGCGGGAGGGAGGACAGATACGCAATGTTTT. Translation: CANTEIAGGRTDTQCF.

To note about this clonotype: A much larger clonotype is one base distant, so this may be a read error. V usage is TRBV28 and J usage is TRBJ1-5; the D is unclear. Germline V gene sequence: CDR1 MDHEN, CDR2 SYDVKM. Deletions cut 5 bases from V and 2 bases from J, with 13 bases between. The CDR3 sequence is 15 residues long. Here the CDR3 DNA reads TGTGCCAGCAGTATGGCGGAGTATTGCAATCAGCCCCAGCATTTT. Amino acids: CASSMAEYCNQPQHF.

A note on this clonotype: Lacking the conserved final phenylalanine or tryptophan, this CDR3 likely reflects a read error. This chain uses TRBV5-6 with TRBJ2-3; the D gene could be TRBD1 or TRBD2 (5 bases each). The CDR3 loop spans 15 amino acids. In germline, CDR1 is SGHDT, CDR2 YYEEEE. In DNA form, the CDR3 reads TGTGACAGCAGCTTGCGCCGGGGCCACGGGGATACACAGTATTGT. Protein: CDSSLRRGHGDTQYC.

As for this clonotype: One end of the junction does not line up with germline, which may come from a read error. The chain joins TRBV5-5 to TRBJ2-7; 8 positions agree with TRBD2. In germline, CDR1 is SGHKS, CDR2 YYEKEE (reference sequence). The CDR3 loop spans 16 amino acids. CDR3 nucleotide sequence: TGTGCTAGCACCTTGGTTATAGGAGCGGGAGTAAGGGAGCAGTACTTC. Amino acids: CASTLVIGAGVREQYF.

This clonotype was observed a few times. The V and J genes are TRBV15 and TRBJ2-2; 11 nucleotides line up with TRBD1. V dropped 6 bases and J dropped 1; count of bases not matched to a gene: 1. Per the germline V gene, CDR1 is LNHNV and CDR2 is YYDKDF (reference sequence). This CDR3 spans 15 amino acids. This CDR3 is CATRDRGRNTGELFF. CDR3 sequence (DNA): TGTGCCACCAGGGACAGGGGGCGGAACACCGGGGAGCTGTTTTTT.

Remarks on this clonotype: One base away lies a much larger clone, so this may be a sequencing read error. The conserved closing phenylalanine or tryptophan is absent in this CDR3, likely reflecting a read error. The chain combines TRBV2 with TRBJ2-1; D assignment may be TRBD1 or TRBD2 (5 bases each). The CDR3 has 15 residues. V was cut by 11 bases and J by 7 bases, with 24 bases left in between. Germline values: CDR1 SNHLY, CDR2 FYNNEI. The CDR3 region has the DNA TGTGCCTCCAGCCCCGGGGCAGACCCTTTGAATGAGCAGTTCATC. Protein product: CASSPGADPLNEQFI.

A note on this clonotype: Germline and junction disagree at one end, which may indicate a read error. The rearrangement links TRBV29-1 to TRBJ2-5, with TRBD1 identical over 9 bases. The length of the CDR3 is 15 residues. Per germline, CDR1 SQVTM and CDR2 ANQGSEA. The CDR3 sequence: CSFEADRGRAETQYF. CDR3 DNA: TGCAGCTTTGAAGCGGACAGGGGACGAGCAGAGACTCAGTACTTC. The full variable domain, completed using reference TRBV29-1 and TRBJ2-5, is SAVISQKPSRDICQRGTSLTIQCQVDSQVTMMFWYRQQPGQSLTLIATANQGSEATYESGFVIDKFPISRPNLTFSTLTVSNMSPEDSSIYLCSFEADRGRAETQYFGPGTRLLVL.

This clonotype was picked up a small number of times. Here the CDR3 DNA reads TGTGTCAACAGTTTGACCGGAAGGGCTGGAAACACCATATATTTT. This translates into CVNSLTGRAGNTIYF. The gene calls are TRBV12-3 or TRBV12-4 and TRBJ1-3, with D unresolved. The CDR3 totals 15 residues.

Concerning this clonotype itself: A read error may explain this, as a much larger clone is one base away. V gene TRBV7-9 combines with J gene TRBJ1-4, with 8 bases lining up with TRBD1. Germline V gene lookup returns CDR1 SEHNR and CDR2 FQNEAQ (reference sequence). The CDR3 loop spans 16 amino acids. The V and J ends lost 8 bases and 3 bases, in that order; junction bases with no gene match: 11. For the CDR3, the DNA is TGTGCCAGCGGCCTCAACCGGGACAGGCCTAATGAAAAACTGTTTTTT. Translated, it gives CASGLNRDRPNEKLFF. Combining the CDR3 with reference TRBV7-9 and TRBJ1-4 gives the whole variable domain DTGVSQNPRHKITKRGQNVTFRCDPISEHNRLYWYRQTLGQGPEFLTYFQNEAQLEKSRLLSDRFSAERPKGSFSTLEIQRTEQGDSAMYLCASGLNRDRPNEKLFFGSGTQLSVL.

Concerning this clonotype itself: The conserved phenylalanine or tryptophan normally closing the CDR3 is absent here, so this likely arose from a read error. V and J are TRBV6-5 and TRBJ2-3; 7 positions match TRBD1. The V segment lost 6 bases and the J segment 3 bases; nucleotides outside the gene matches: 9. CDR3 length: 15 amino acids. Germline CDR1 is MNHEY and CDR2 is SVGAGI. The CDR3 loop is CASREQGWETDTQYC. The DNA of the CDR3 is TGTGCCAGCAGAGAACAGGGGTGGGAGACAGATACGCAGTATTGT.

On this clonotype itself: No conserved phenylalanine or tryptophan ends this CDR3, so it is likely a read error. The limits of the CDR3 on the DNA are not certain, so only TCRdb's listed CDR3 is given. The chain recombines TRBV6-6 with TRBJ2-7; TRBD1 is taken as the D call from the table, unchecked against the DNA. Germline CDR1 reads MNHNY; CDR2 reads SVGAGI (reference sequence). From its first to its last residue, the CDR3 has 14 amino acids. The CDR3 protein is CASSFPDRSYEQYL.

This clonotype has only one observation. One junction end disagrees with the germline gene, perhaps due to a read error. This chain links TRBV11-2 with TRBJ2-7; 7 nucleotides align to TRBD2. The J call may not be correct, given that the DNA end is closer to TRBJ2-3. CDR1 and CDR2 from the germline V gene are SGHAT and FQNNGV. This CDR3 spans 11 amino acids. The CDR3 DNA follows: TGTGCCCGCAGCGGGAAGTACGAGCAGTATTTT. Protein sequence: CARSGKYEQYF.

This chain links TRBV29-1 with TRBJ2-5, with 8 bases that match TRBD1. The J segment lost 8 bases and the V segment lost 1 base, leaving 12 bases of the junction unmatched. Germline CDR1 SQVTM, CDR2 ANQGSEA. This CDR3 contains 15 residues. Here the CDR3 reads CSVEAVRGRVDTQYF. Here the CDR3 DNA reads TGCAGCGTTGAAGCGGTCAGGGGGCGAGTAGATACCCAGTACTTC.

The rearrangement joins TRBV6-2 or TRBV6-3 to TRBJ2-7; D call uncertain. This CDR3 is 13 amino acids long. Trimming left V 11 bases short and J 2 bases short, with 16 bases between. Germline lookup yields CDR1 MNHEY and CDR2 SVGEGT. CDR3 protein: CAGSYEAPYEQYF. The CDR3 coding sequence is TGTGCCGGTAGTTACGAGGCACCCTACGAGCAGTACTTC.